The 26 T cell receptor beta chains below come from one sample, sequenced in a study of tumor-infiltrating lymphocytes in primary liver carcinoma. Each 20-30 mg portion of unsorted bulk tissue served as the source for co-extraction of RNA and DNA. TCR beta cDNA was made from roughly 500 ng total RNA with a constant-region primer. Libraries of TCR beta came from three nested multiplex PCR rounds with slightly modified ARM-PCR. Each of the first two PCR rounds ran approximately 9 cycles with TRBV1-TRBV30 forward and C-beta reverse primers. TCRdb analysed the multiplex PCR reads with MiXCR anew, one entry per CDR3 protein. The sample has tens of thousands of distinct CDR3 sequences, approximately 74% seen once. The source material was liver tumor tissue from sampling region 4. Stated subset: tumor region T4, right-lateral pole. These receptors all come from a man between 40 and 49 years old with primary liver carcinoma and hepatitis B virus infection.

About this clonotype: One junction end disagrees with the germline gene, perhaps due to a read error. The chain joins TRBV11-2 to TRBJ2-1, with a tentative D call TRBD2 (5 bases). CDR1 is SGHAT, CDR2 FQNNGV, per germline. This CDR3 region has 15 residues. The CDR3 DNA follows: TGTGCCAGCAGGCCCCAGCGTGAGGGATTGGGTGAGCAGCTCTTC. As protein: CASRPQREGLGEQLF.

For this clonotype: Here the CDR3 omits its conserved ending phenylalanine or tryptophan, so a read error is the likely source. The V and J genes are TRBV6-5 and TRBJ2-7, with 9 bases identical to TRBD1. Germline CDR1 is MNHEY and CDR2 is SVGAGI. Trimming removed 5 bases from V and 8 bases from J; junction bases left unmatched: 7. There are 13 residues in the CDR3. The CDR3 nucleotides read TGTGCCAGCAGTATTTCACAGGGGGCAAAGCAGTACATC. Amino acid sequence: CASSISQGAKQYI.

In regard to this clonotype: With a much larger clone just one base away, this may be a read error. The V and J genes are TRBV6-2 or TRBV6-3 and TRBJ2-2; 7 bases are shared with TRBD2. This CDR3 is 18 amino acids long. The germline CDR1 and CDR2 sequences are MNHEY and SVGEGT. This CDR3 reads CASSDIGIRLANTGKLFF. In DNA form, the CDR3 reads TGTGCCAGCAGCGACATAGGGATTCGACTAGCCAACACCGGGAAGCTGTTTTTT.

In this sample, this clonotype turned up a few times. The CDR3 nucleotides are TGCAGTGCTGGGACTAGCGGAGATACGCAGTATTTT. This sequence encodes CSAGTSGDTQYF. The rearrangement links TRBV20-1 to TRBJ2-3, with 11 bases identical to TRBD2. V was clipped by 5 bases and J by 5 bases; unmatched bases: 0. Looked up from germline, CDR1 is DFQATT and CDR2 is SNEGSKA (reference sequence). The CDR3 is 12 residues long.

The rearrangement uses TRBV30 and TRBJ1-4; D call uncertain. Germline V gene data show CDR1 as GTSNPN and CDR2 as SVGIG (reference sequence). The CDR3 sequence is 18 residues long. V was shortened by 0 bases and J by 8 bases, with 25 bases between the two germline ends. CDR3 in DNA: TGTGCCTGGAGTGTATCACTACGCAAGGCGTTGGTAACGGAAAAACTGTTTTTT. It yields the protein CAWSVSLRKALVTEKLFF.

A word on this clonotype: The final CDR3 position lacks the conserved phenylalanine or tryptophan, pointing to a likely read error. The DNA is omitted, as the CDR3 cannot be located on it reliably, and the CDR3 follows TCRdb's listing. This chain uses TRBV5-5 with TRBJ2-7. A total of 13 residues make up the CDR3, ends included. The germline gives CDR1 SGHKS, CDR2 YYEKEE (reference sequence). The CDR3 loop is CASSFDITYEQCL.

As concerns this clonotype: This clone may be a read error of a much larger clone one base away. The chain couples TRBV11-2 to TRBJ1-1, with a tentative D call TRBD1 (5 bases). Germline V CDR1 and CDR2: SGHAT, FQNNGV. CDR3 length: 13 amino acids. CDR3 amino acids: CASSLRGNTEAVF. The DNA of the CDR3 is TGTGCCAGCAGCTTACGGGGGAACACTGAAGCTGTCTTT.

Comment on this clonotype: The junction departs from germline at one end; a sequencing error may be responsible. The chain combines TRBV5-1 with TRBJ2-7, with D possibly matching TRBD2 (6 bases). The CDR3 contains 18 residues. From germline, CDR1 is SGHRS and CDR2 YFSETQ. The CDR3 sequence: CTSSLVGGGAGQSYEQYF. The CDR3, as DNA: TGCACCAGCAGCTTGGTTGGCGGTGGCGCGGGGCAGTCCTACGAGCAGTACTTC.

Only a few counts were recorded for this clonotype. This may be a read error, as it is one base from a much larger clone. The genes are TRBV28 and TRBJ1-6, with D perhaps matching TRBD1 (6 bases). Germline V gives CDR1 MDHEN, CDR2 SYDVKM. The CDR3 has 15 residues. V lost 5 bases and J 0 bases, leaving 8 bases between the germline ends. The CDR3 nucleotides read TGTGCCAGCAGTACAGGGTCCTCCTATAATTCACCCCTCCACTTT. Protein product: CASSTGSSYNSPLHF.

In this sample, this clonotype turned up many times. This chain uses TRBV5-5 with TRBJ1-1; D possibly corresponds to TRBD1 (5 bases). CDR1 and CDR2 from the germline V gene are SGHKS and YYEKEE (reference sequence). V shed 1 base and J shed 1 base, with 11 bases lying between them. The CDR3 runs 15 residues. CDR3 in amino acids: CASSLLAGWNTEAFF. The CDR3 DNA is TGTGCCAGCAGCTTGCTCGCAGGGTGGAACACTGAAGCTTTCTTT.

For this clonotype: A read error is possible here, since a much larger clone lies one base away. DNA for the CDR3: TGCGGCAGCAGCTTGGCCGACGGAGGCAGACACACTGAAGCTTTCTTT. It yields the protein CGSSLADGGRHTEAFF. The chain is built from TRBV5-1 and TRBJ1-1; D is undetermined. Germline V gene sequence: CDR1 SGHRS, CDR2 YFSETQ. This CDR3 has 16 amino acids. The full variable domain, completed using reference TRBV5-1 and TRBJ1-1, is KAGVTQTPRYLIKTRGQQVTLSCSPISGHRSVSWYQQTPGQGLQFLFEYFSETQRNKGNFPGRFSGRQFSNSRSEMNVSTLELGDSALYLCGSSLADGGRHTEAFFGQGTRLTVV.

This clonotype was seen a handful of times. This chain's CDR3 is CASSPRTSGLREQYF. CDR3 nucleotides: TGTGCCAGCAGCCCTCGGACATCAGGACTACGCGAGCAGTACTTC. The chain has TRBV11-1 and TRBJ2-7; a possible D gene is TRBD2 (6 bases). Germline CDR1 SGHAT, CDR2 FQDESV (reference sequence). V was clipped by 5 bases and J by 6 bases, with 20 bases between them. The CDR3 consists of 15 residues. The full variable domain, its missing parts supplied by reference TRBV11-1 and TRBJ2-7, is EAEVAQSPRYKITEKSQAVAFWCDPISGHATLYWYRQILGQGPELLVQFQDESVVDDSQLPKDRFSAERLKGVDSTLKIQPAELGDSAMYLCASSPRTSGLREQYFGPGTRLTVT.

On this clonotype: Sequence at one end of the junction differs from germline and may be a read error. V is TRBV5-5 and J is TRBJ2-3, with D maybe TRBD2 (6 bases). This CDR3 spans 14 amino acids. The germline CDR1 and CDR2 sequences are SGHKS and YYEKEE (reference sequence). CDR3 nucleotide sequence: TGTACCAGCAGCTTGGGGACTTACACAGATGCGCAGTATTTT. Translated, it gives CTSSLGTYTDAQYF.

The chain carries TRBV14 and TRBJ1-1; possibly TRBD1 for D (5 bases). V lost 0 bases, J lost 10 bases, and 15 bases lay in between. The CDR3 extends over 14 amino acids. The germline gives CDR1 SGHDN, CDR2 FVKESK. The CDR3 spells CASSQDQGPYPAFF. In nucleotides, the CDR3 is TGTGCCAGCAGCCAAGATCAGGGCCCTTACCCAGCTTTCTTT. The full variable domain, in which reference TRBV14 and TRBJ1-1 provide the parts outside the CDR3, is EAGVTQFPSHSVIEKGQTVTLRCDPISGHDNLYWYRRVMGKEIKFLLHFVKESKQDESGMPNNRFLAERTGGTYSTLKVQPAELEDSGVYFCASSQDQGPYPAFFGQGTRLTVV.

As for this clonotype: A much larger clone sits a single nucleotide away, making a read error possible. This chain links TRBV20-1 with TRBJ2-7, with D perhaps matching TRBD1 (5 bases). Germline V gene data show CDR1 as DFQATT and CDR2 as SNEGSKA (reference sequence). The CDR3 totals 15 residues. The CDR3 spells CNAKSPGIGSYEQYF. CDR3 DNA sequence: TGCAATGCTAAATCCCCAGGGATAGGGTCCTACGAGCAGTACTTC.

A remark on this clonotype: Compared with germline, one end of the junction differs, possibly owing to a read error. The gene calls are TRBV29-1 and TRBJ1-2; TRBD1 might be the D (6 bases). The CDR3 has 14 amino acids. Germline CDR1 reads SQVTM; CDR2 reads ANQGSEA. CDR3 sequence: CRVGQRGSGPGYTF. The CDR3 DNA sequence: TGCAGGGTTGGCCAAAGGGGGTCAGGGCCTGGCTACACCTTC. Full variable domain (missing parts from reference TRBV29-1 and TRBJ1-2): SAVISQKPSRDICQRGTSLTIQCQVDSQVTMMFWYRQQPGQSLTLIATANQGSEATYESGFVIDKFPISRPNLTFSTLTVSNMSPEDSSIYLCRVGQRGSGPGYTFGSGTRLTVV.

This clonotype was recorded a few times. A junction boundary mismatches the germline segment, possibly from a read error. This chain uses TRBV12-5 with TRBJ2-7, with D possibly being TRBD1 or TRBD2 (5 bases each). CDR1 and CDR2 from the germline V gene are LGHNT and FRNRAP. The CDR3 has 13 amino acids. CDR3 amino acids: CVSEGTGSYEQYF. DNA for the CDR3: TGTGTTAGTGAGGGGACCGGTTCCTACGAGCAGTACTTC.

In its sample, this clonotype was seen many times. The rearrangement links TRBV5-4 to TRBJ1-2; D uncertain. Trimming took off 4 bases at V and 7 bases at J, with 23 bases between the two ends. In germline, CDR1 is SGHNT, CDR2 YYREEE (reference sequence). The CDR3 consists of 16 residues. CDR3 residues: CASSHTFEGGISGYTF. CDR3 DNA sequence: TGTGCCAGCAGCCACACGTTTGAGGGTGGAATATCTGGCTACACCTTC.

In regard to this clonotype: At one end the junction does not follow the germline gene, possibly because of a read error. The chain employs TRBV5-1 and TRBJ1-5; tentative D call: TRBD1 (5 bases). Germline V gives CDR1 SGHRS, CDR2 YFSETQ. CDR3 length equals 15 residues. CDR3 nucleotide sequence: TGCGCCAGCAGTTTGGAAGGGGCGAGCAATCATCCCCAGCATTTT. It is translated as CASSLEGASNHPQHF.

V usage is TRBV5-1 and J usage is TRBJ2-1; D unclear. The germline V gene encodes CDR1 SGHRS and CDR2 YFSETQ. The CDR3 consists of 14 residues. CDR3 residues: CGRSKRTLADEQFF. CDR3 nucleotides: TGCGGCAGGAGCAAAAGGACCCTCGCGGATGAGCAGTTCTTC.

Points on this clonotype: This is likely a read error, given that the CDR3 carries no conserved phenylalanine or tryptophan at its end. The gene calls are TRBV6-1 and TRBJ1-5; tentative D call: TRBD1 (6 bases). Per the germline V gene, CDR1 is MNHNS and CDR2 is SASEGT. The CDR3 is made up of 14 amino acids. The CDR3 protein is CASSEGEPGQPQHL. In DNA, the CDR3 is TGTGCCAGTAGTGAGGGGGAGCCAGGTCAGCCCCAGCATTTA.

As regards this clonotype: The junction departs from germline at one end; a sequencing error may be responsible. The chain combines TRBV4-1 with TRBJ2-2, with 10 bases fitting TRBD2. This CDR3 contains 18 residues. Germline V gene data show CDR1 as MGHRA and CDR2 as YSYEKL. DNA of the CDR3: TGCGCCAGCAACCAAGACAGCGGGGGGGCATGGTACACCCGGGAGCTGTTTTTT. Translation gives CASNQDSGGAWYTRELFF.

The chain joins TRBV29-1 to TRBJ2-7; 9 positions agree with TRBD1. Germline values: CDR1 SQVTM, CDR2 ANQGSEA. This CDR3 contains 14 residues. This chain's CDR3 is CCALGQGVTYEQYF. CDR3 in DNA: TGCTGCGCCTTGGGACAGGGTGTAACCTACGAGCAGTACTTC.

This clonotype was picked up many times. The chain is built from TRBV30 and TRBJ1-1; no clear D gene. Per the germline V gene, CDR1 is GTSNPN and CDR2 is SVGIG (reference sequence). With 3 bases removed from V and 7 bases from J, the gap between germline ends came to 9 bases. This CDR3 has 11 amino acids. The CDR3, as DNA: TGTGCCTGGAGATGGAAGTTTGAAGCTTTCTTT. Amino acids: CAWRWKFEAFF.

Of note for this clonotype: The conserved phenylalanine or tryptophan normally closing the CDR3 is absent here, so this likely arose from a read error. The chain combines TRBV6-6 with TRBJ2-3; 10 bases are shared with TRBD2. Germline values: CDR1 MNHNY, CDR2 SVGAGI (reference sequence). J was trimmed by 4 bases and V by 6 bases; bases with no gene match: 7. This CDR3 is built from 15 residues. The CDR3 DNA reads TGTGCCAGCAGAGTACTAGCGGGATGGGCAGATACGCAGTATTGT. As protein: CASRVLAGWADTQYC.

For this clonotype: Sequence at one end of the junction differs from germline and may be a read error. The chain carries TRBV4-1 and TRBJ1-4; D gene uncertain. This CDR3 is built from 14 residues. Germline loops: CDR1 MGHRA, CDR2 YSYEKL. The CDR3, as DNA: TGCGCCAGCAGCGACACAGTAACTAATGAAAAACTGTTTTTC. It yields the protein CASSDTVTNEKLFF.